This T cell receptor beta chain was found in a study of OX40 agonist ivuxolimab in advanced cancers. Study-wide background: A male proportion of about 84% was recorded, with mean age around 62 years and range 23 to 79. Enrollees could have had prior anti-PD-1, anti-PD-L1 or anti-CTLA-4 therapy, which approximately 40% had received.

Assay: immunoSEQ multiplex PCR; the TCRdb copy retains only in-frame clones and omits some. The sample shows 70,000 to 80,000 clones, roughly 94% of them seen only once. A word on this clone: One end of the junction is discordant with germline, which a read error may explain.

Cycle 7 day 1, cycle 4 day 1, and baseline were the timepoints at which blood was sampled. Germline lookup yields CDR1 SGHVS and CDR2 FNYEAQ. The length of the CDR3 is 16 residues. This TCR was sampled from an adult with an advanced solid tumor such as melanoma, head and neck, liver or kidney cancer. The rearrangement uses TRBV7-6 and TRBJ2-1; no firm D call. The sample was CD4+ or CD8+ T cells sorted from blood, taken in a trial of the OX40 agonist ivuxolimab. The chain's CDR3 is CASSLASGWAYNEQFF. As DNA, the CDR3 is TGTGCCAGCAGTTTAGCATCCGGGTGGGCCTACAATGAGCAGTTCTTC.